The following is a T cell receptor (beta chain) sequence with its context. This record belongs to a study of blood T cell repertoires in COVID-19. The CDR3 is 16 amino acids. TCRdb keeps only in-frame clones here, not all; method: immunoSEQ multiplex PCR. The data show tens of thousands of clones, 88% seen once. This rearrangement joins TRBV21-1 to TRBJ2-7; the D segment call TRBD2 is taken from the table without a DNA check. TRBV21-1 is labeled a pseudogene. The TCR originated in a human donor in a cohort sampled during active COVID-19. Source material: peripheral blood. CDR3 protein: CASSKALAGGPYEQYF. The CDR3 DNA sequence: TGTGCCAGCAGCAAAGCGCTGGCGGGGGGACCCTACGAGCAGTACTTC.